This T cell receptor beta chain was captured in a study of regulatory T cells in long-lasting Graves disease. Study-wide results and limits: Shared public clonotypes totalled over 2,500 in persistent patients, compared with about 970 in new patients. TRBV28, TRBJ1-2 and TRBJ2-5 were favored in persistent disease.

Germline V CDR1 and CDR2: MNHGY, SVAAGI. The germline V and J ends were trimmed by 1 base and 1 base, with 11 bases remaining between them. The CDR3 has 15 amino acids. Remarks on this clonotype: Its antigen is not identified.

Time point of the sample: persistent/refractory GD, antithyroid drugs over 5 years with positive TRAb. RNA from PBMCs was the source of the TCR library. Construction of TCR beta libraries relied on iRepertoire HTBI primers and on Arm-PCR targeting CDR3 regions. As processed by the authors: In the combined samples, around 60 TRBV and more than 11 TRBJ segments were identified. TCRdb used MiXCR to reprocess the multiplex PCR reads, holding one entry per CDR3 protein. V and J calls and clone size were set by TCRdb, not the authors. The table has nearly 350,000 distinct CDR3 sequences, about 20% seen once.

V usage is TRBV6-9 and J usage is TRBJ2-7; D is perhaps TRBD2 (5 bases). The sequences come from peripheral blood mononuclear cells (PBMCs), collected when the disease was refractory, from a patient treated with antithyroid drugs. This TCR was recovered from a female donor with Graves disease. Written as DNA, the CDR3 is TGTGCCAGCAGTTATTATCGGGGTCCGTCCTACGAGCAGTACTTC. It codes for CASSYYRGPSYEQYF.